A selection of T cell receptor beta chains follows, all from one sample in a study of blood T cell repertoires in COVID-19. Here immunoSEQ multiplex PCR was the method, and the copy in TCRdb shows in-frame clones only, minus some. The sample lists around 160,000 clones; roughly four fifths were seen once. The sequenced sample was peripheral blood. These receptors all come from a man between 60 and 75 years old with active or convalescent COVID-19. Each CDR3 is given with its conserved first and last residue. Fields, in order: CDR3 DNA, CDR3 protein, J gene, clone size, D gene, V gene. D genes are given only for firm matches. A clone size is listed for some rows: how often the clone was seen (once, few, many), or a class if it is expanded.

CDR3nt: TGTGCCAGCAGTCCTCCGACAGGGGAAGGCTACACCTTC
CDR3aa: CASSPPTGEGYTF
j_gene: TRBJ1-2
abundance: NA
d_gene: TRBD1
v_gene: TRBV28

CDR3nt: TGTGCCAGCAGCCCGAAGGGGCGGGAGGGATCGGAGACCCAGTACTTC
CDR3aa: CASSPKGREGSETQYF
j_gene: TRBJ2-5
abundance: NA
d_gene: TRBD2
v_gene: TRBV11-1

CDR3nt: TGTGCCAGTAGTCATCGGACTAGTGAGAACACCGGGGAGCTGTTTTTT
CDR3aa: CASSHRTSENTGELFF
j_gene: TRBJ2-2
abundance: NA
d_gene: TRBD2
v_gene: TRBV19

CDR3nt: TGTGCCAGCAGCTCGGGTGATTCGAGACAGGGAACCTATAATTCACCCCTCCACTTT
CDR3aa: CASSSGDSRQGTYNSPLHF
j_gene: TRBJ1-6
abundance: NA
d_gene: TRBD1
v_gene: TRBV7-6

CDR3nt: TGTGCCAGCAGTGAGGACAGGGGCTGGGAGACCCAGTACTTC
CDR3aa: CASSEDRGWETQYF
j_gene: TRBJ2-5
abundance: NA
d_gene: TRBD1
v_gene: TRBV2

CDR3nt: TGTGCCAGCACTAGCGGGGGTGGGTCAGATACGCAGTATTTT
CDR3aa: CASTSGGGSDTQYF
j_gene: TRBJ2-3
abundance: NA
d_gene: TRBD2
v_gene: TRBV2

CDR3nt: TGTGCCAGCAAAGAACAGGGGGGGACAACTGAAGCTTTCTTT
CDR3aa: CASKEQGGTTEAFF
j_gene: TRBJ1-1
abundance: NA
d_gene: TRBD1
v_gene: TRBV2

CDR3nt: TGTGCCACCAGTCCCCCGATCCGGGGAGGGAACTACGAGCAGTACTTC
CDR3aa: CATSPPIRGGNYEQYF
j_gene: TRBJ2-7
abundance: NA
d_gene: TRBD2
v_gene: TRBV24-1

CDR3nt: TGCGCCAGCAGCTTGGCAGGGGTCTCTGGAAACACCATATATTTT
CDR3aa: CASSLAGVSGNTIYF
j_gene: TRBJ1-3
abundance: once
d_gene: NA
v_gene: TRBV5-1

CDR3nt: TGTGCCAGCAGTTACTCGAAGGGGTCTGGGGCCAACGTCCTGACTTTC
CDR3aa: CASSYSKGSGANVLTF
j_gene: TRBJ2-6
abundance: NA
d_gene: NA
v_gene: TRBV6-6

CDR3nt: TGCGCCAGCAGCTTGGCCAGACGGAGCTCTGGGGCCAACGTCCTGACTTTC
CDR3aa: CASSLARRSSGANVLTF
j_gene: TRBJ2-6
abundance: NA
d_gene: NA
v_gene: TRBV5-1

CDR3nt: TGTGCCAGCAGCTTAGAGGAGGGCTACGAGCAGTACTTC
CDR3aa: CASSLEEGYEQYF
j_gene: TRBJ2-7
abundance: NA
d_gene: NA
v_gene: TRBV7-9

CDR3nt: TGTGCCGTCCTCGGCAGGGGTAATCAGCCCCAGCATTTT
CDR3aa: CAVLGRGNQPQHF
j_gene: TRBJ1-5
abundance: NA
d_gene: NA
v_gene: TRBV28

CDR3nt: TGTGCCAGTCGATTTACAGGGGCCACTGAAGCTTTCTTT
CDR3aa: CASRFTGATEAFF
j_gene: TRBJ1-1
abundance: NA
d_gene: TRBD1
v_gene: TRBV19

CDR3nt: TGCGCCAGCAGGGACAGGGTGGGTTCACCCCTCCACTTT
CDR3aa: CASRDRVGSPLHF
j_gene: TRBJ1-6
abundance: NA
d_gene: TRBD1
v_gene: TRBV5-1

CDR3nt: TGTGCCAGCCTACGGGGGATAAGGGAGACCCAGTACTTC
CDR3aa: CASLRGIRETQYF
j_gene: TRBJ2-5
abundance: NA
d_gene: NA
v_gene: TRBV2

CDR3nt: TGTGCCAGCAAGTTTCAGGGGGGCGAGACCCAGTACTTC
CDR3aa: CASKFQGGETQYF
j_gene: TRBJ2-5
abundance: NA
d_gene: NA
v_gene: TRBV7-2

CDR3nt: TGTGCCAGCAGCACGACAGGCCTAGCCAAAAACATTCAGTACTTC
CDR3aa: CASSTTGLAKNIQYF
j_gene: TRBJ2-4
abundance: NA
d_gene: NA
v_gene: TRBV6-5

CDR3nt: TGTGCCACCAGCGGCGGGGGCAGCACAGATACGCAGTATTTT
CDR3aa: CATSGGGSTDTQYF
j_gene: TRBJ2-3
abundance: NA
d_gene: NA
v_gene: TRBV15

CDR3nt: TGCAGCGTTGATAGGACAGTCTCGGAGCCCGAAGCTTTCTTT
CDR3aa: CSVDRTVSEPEAFF
j_gene: TRBJ1-1
abundance: NA
d_gene: NA
v_gene: TRBV29-1